A selection of T cell receptor beta chains follows, all from one sample in a study of OX40 agonist ivuxolimab in advanced cancers. Sequenced by immunoSEQ multiplex PCR; TCRdb stores in-frame clones only, minus some. The sample lists 15,000 to 20,000 clones; more than 75% were seen once. This specimen consisted of CD4+ or CD8+ T cells sorted from blood, obtained in a trial of the OX40 agonist ivuxolimab. These receptor sequences come from an adult with an advanced solid tumor such as melanoma, head and neck, liver or kidney cancer. Each CDR3 is given with its conserved first and last residue. The order of the fields is V gene, clone size, J gene, D gene, CDR3 protein, CDR3 DNA. The D gene is left open where the match is weak. Some rows mark clone size as missing; the rest say once, few, many or name a class of expanded clone.

>TRBV6-1|.|TRBJ1-6|.
CASSEFPAGGAYSPLHF
TGTGCCAGCAGTGAATTCCCCGCCGGGGGTGCTTACTCACCCCTCCACTTT
>TRBV9|.|TRBJ1-4|.
CASSGGGSNEKLFF
TGTGCCAGCAGCGGAGGGGGATCTAATGAAAAACTGTTTTTT
>TRBV5-1|.|TRBJ2-5|.
CASSFGRQETQYF
TGCGCCAGCAGCTTCGGACGGCAAGAGACCCAGTACTTC
>TRBV4-2|.|TRBJ1-1|.
CASSRQDTEAFF
TGTGCCAGCAGCAGACAGGACACTGAAGCTTTCTTT
>TRBV7-3|.|TRBJ1-1|TRBD1
CASSKVQGTEAFF
TGTGCCAGCAGCAAGGTACAGGGGACTGAAGCTTTCTTT
>TRBV27|.|TRBJ1-2|TRBD1
CASSLTGGYGYTF
TGTGCCAGCAGTCTTACAGGGGGCTATGGCTACACCTTC
>TRBV30|.|TRBJ2-1|.
CAWSSGLTGEQFF
TGTGCCTGGAGTTCAGGACTCACCGGTGAGCAGTTCTTC
>TRBV4-3|once|TRBJ2-3|TRBD1
CASSQGTGPTDTQYF
TGCGCCAGCAGCCAAGGGACAGGGCCCACAGATACGCAGTATTTT
>TRBV27|.|TRBJ2-7|TRBD2
CASSSQRGSSYEQYF
TGTGCCAGCAGTTCGCAGCGGGGAAGCTCCTACGAGCAGTACTTC
>TRBV29-1|.|TRBJ2-7|.
CSVGEFNYEQYF
TGCAGCGTTGGGGAGTTCAATTACGAGCAGTACTTC
>TRBV11-3|.|TRBJ2-3|.
CASSRTDDTQYF
TGTGCCAGCAGCCGAACAGATGATACGCAGTATTTT
>TRBV5-1|once|TRBJ2-3|.
CASSSMTPGDTQYF
TGCGCCAGCAGCTCTATGACGCCGGGAGATACGCAGTATTTT
>TRBV7-9|.|TRBJ2-7|.
CASSPADRDYEDEQYF
TGTGCCAGCAGCCCCGCGGACAGGGACTATGAGGACGAGCAGTACTTC
>TRBV28|.|TRBJ1-1|.
CASSKNTEAFF
TGTGCCAGCAGCAAAAACACTGAAGCTTTCTTT
>TRBV6-1|.|TRBJ1-5|TRBD1
CASSAISTGGNQPQHF
TGTGCCAGCAGTGCGATTTCTACAGGGGGCAATCAGCCCCAGCATTTT
>TRBV27|.|TRBJ2-7|.
CASSSWDTSYEQYF
TGTGCCAGCAGTTCATGGGACACCTCCTACGAGCAGTACTTC